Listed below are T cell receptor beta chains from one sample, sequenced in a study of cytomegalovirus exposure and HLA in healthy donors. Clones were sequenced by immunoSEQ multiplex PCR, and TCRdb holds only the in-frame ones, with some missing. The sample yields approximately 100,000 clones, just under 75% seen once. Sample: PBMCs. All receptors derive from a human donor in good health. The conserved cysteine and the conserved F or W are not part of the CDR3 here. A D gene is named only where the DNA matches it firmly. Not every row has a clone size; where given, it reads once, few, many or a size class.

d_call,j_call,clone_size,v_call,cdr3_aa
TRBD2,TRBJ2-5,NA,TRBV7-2,ASGVAGGRETQY
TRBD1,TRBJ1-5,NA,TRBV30,AWAGPQGSQPQH
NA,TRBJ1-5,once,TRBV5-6,ASNLGGAVRQPQH
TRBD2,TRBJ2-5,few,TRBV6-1,ASSESSGGAETQY
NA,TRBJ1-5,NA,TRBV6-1,ASSEESRAGNQPQH
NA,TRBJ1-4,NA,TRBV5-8,ASSLYAGTGKNEKLF
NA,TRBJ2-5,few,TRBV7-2,ASSLARLGETQY
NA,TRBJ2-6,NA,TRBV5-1,ASSLAGQSSGANVLT
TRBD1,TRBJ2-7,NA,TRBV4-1,ASSQAAGQGMYEQY
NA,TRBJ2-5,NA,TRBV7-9,ASNLLGAEETQY
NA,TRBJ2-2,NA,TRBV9,ASSVETPNTGELF
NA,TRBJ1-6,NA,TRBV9,ASSVAGHNSPLH
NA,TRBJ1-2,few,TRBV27,ASSLAGFTGYT
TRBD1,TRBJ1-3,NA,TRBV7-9,ASSSPGQGAPVGNTIY
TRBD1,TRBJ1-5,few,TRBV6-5,ASSYSGQGRQPQH
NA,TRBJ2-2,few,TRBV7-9,ASSRTRTWELF
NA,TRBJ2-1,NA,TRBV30,AWSPERFNEQF